This T cell receptor beta chain derives from a study of T cells in Graves' hyperthyroidism and ophthalmopathy. Diagnosis of hyperthyroidism was new in patients aged 18 to 65, and its duration was under 2 months. The diagnoses drew upon clinical symptoms, serum thyroxine and TRAb, thyroid ultrasound and orbital computed tomography. The CDR3 has 14 residues. V dropped 6 bases and J dropped 3; count of bases not matched to a gene: 7. This clonotype was detected ten times or more. Its specificity is unknown. Overall study findings and caveats: Most thyroid clonotypes expanded above 0.001 were also detected in blood. Stable hyperthyroidism and ophthalmopathy were separated using 13 V-J signatures.

Researchers amplified the TCR beta CDR3 regions from RNA transcripts. The HTBI primer set drove a first-round RT-PCR of the TCR CDR3. TCRdb called the multiplex PCR reads again in MiXCR, with one record for every CDR3 protein. This sample has a few hundred thousand distinct CDR3 sequences, with 15% to 19% found just once. The chain joins TRBV12-3 or TRBV12-4 to TRBJ2-7; 8 nucleotides line up with TRBD2. Sequencing was carried out using blood. This clonotype was sampled from a woman in her 30s with Graves' hyperthyroidism. CDR3 coding DNA: TGTGCCAGCAGATATAGCGGGAAGATCTACGAGCAGTACTTC. This translates into CASRYSGKIYEQYF.